The present T cell receptor (beta chain) was sequenced within a study of cytomegalovirus exposure and HLA in healthy donors. Notes on this clone: Its cognate antigen is unknown.

The PCR had 60 Vbeta and 13 Jbeta primers. Here immunoSEQ multiplex PCR was the method, and the copy in TCRdb shows in-frame clones only, minus some. The table lists about 120,000 clones, about 80% of them singletons. Study-wide results and caveats: Solely CMV serostatus was available to characterize immune exposure. For most TCR sequences rarity was the rule, although some public TCRs occurred in many donors.

This receptor was obtained from a female donor in good health and CMV-seropositive. The sequencing input was PBMCs.

This CDR3 reads CASSLAGGGTSGVWTQYF. The CDR3 DNA sequence: TGCGCCAGCAGCTTGGCTGGTGGCGGGACTAGCGGGGTCTGGACCCAGTACTTC. The chain employs TRBV5-1 and TRBJ2-5; TRBD2 agrees at 13 bases. CDR1 is SGHRS and CDR2 is YFSETQ in the germline V gene. The CDR3 loop spans 18 amino acids. With 0 bases clipped from V and 7 bases from J, the junction kept 12 bases outside the gene matches.